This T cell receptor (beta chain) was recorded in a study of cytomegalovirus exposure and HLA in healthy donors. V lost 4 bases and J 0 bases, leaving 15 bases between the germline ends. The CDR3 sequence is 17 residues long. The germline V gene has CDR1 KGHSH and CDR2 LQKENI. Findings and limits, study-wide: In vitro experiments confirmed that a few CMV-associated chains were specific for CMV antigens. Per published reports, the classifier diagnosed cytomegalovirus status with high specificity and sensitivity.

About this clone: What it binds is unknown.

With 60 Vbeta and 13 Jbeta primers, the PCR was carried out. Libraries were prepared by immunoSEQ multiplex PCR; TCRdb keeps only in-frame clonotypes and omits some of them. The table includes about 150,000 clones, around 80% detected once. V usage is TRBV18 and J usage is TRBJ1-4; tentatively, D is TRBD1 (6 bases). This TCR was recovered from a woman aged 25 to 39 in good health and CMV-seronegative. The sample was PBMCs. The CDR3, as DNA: TGTGCCAGCTCACTTTTCGGACAGAGTACAACTAATGAAAAACTGTTTTTT. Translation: CASSLFGQSTTNEKLFF.